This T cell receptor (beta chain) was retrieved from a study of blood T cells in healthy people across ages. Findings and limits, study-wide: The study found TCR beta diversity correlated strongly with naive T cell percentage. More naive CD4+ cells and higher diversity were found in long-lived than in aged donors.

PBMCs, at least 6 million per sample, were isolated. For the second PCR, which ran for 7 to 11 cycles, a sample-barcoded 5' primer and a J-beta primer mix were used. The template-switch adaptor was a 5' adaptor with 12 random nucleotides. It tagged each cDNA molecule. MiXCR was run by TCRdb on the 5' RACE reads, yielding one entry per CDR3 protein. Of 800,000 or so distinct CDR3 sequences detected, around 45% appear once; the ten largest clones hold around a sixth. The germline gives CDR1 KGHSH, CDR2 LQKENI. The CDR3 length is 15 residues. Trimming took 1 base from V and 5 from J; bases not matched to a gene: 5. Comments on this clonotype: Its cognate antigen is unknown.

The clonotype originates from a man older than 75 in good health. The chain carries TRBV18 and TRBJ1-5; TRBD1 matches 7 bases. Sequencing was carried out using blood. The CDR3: CASSPLGTDHQPQHF. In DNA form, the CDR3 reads TGTGCCAGCTCACCACTTGGGACAGACCATCAGCCCCAGCATTTT.